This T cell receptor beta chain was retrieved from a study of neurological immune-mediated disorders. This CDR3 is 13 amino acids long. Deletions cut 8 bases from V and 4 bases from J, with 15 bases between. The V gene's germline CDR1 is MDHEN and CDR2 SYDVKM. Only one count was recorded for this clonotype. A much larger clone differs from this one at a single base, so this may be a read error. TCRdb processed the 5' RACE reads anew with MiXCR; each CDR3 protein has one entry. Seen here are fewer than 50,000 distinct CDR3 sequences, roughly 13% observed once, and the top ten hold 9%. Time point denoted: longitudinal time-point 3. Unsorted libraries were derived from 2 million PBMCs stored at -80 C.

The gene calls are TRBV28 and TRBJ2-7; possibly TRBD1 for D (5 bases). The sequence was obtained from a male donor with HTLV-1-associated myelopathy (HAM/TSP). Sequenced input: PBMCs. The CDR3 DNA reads TGTGCCAGCCGCCCTCCAGGGATGTACGAGCAGTACTTC. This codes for CASRPPGMYEQYF.